The 8 T cell receptor beta chains in this list originate from one sample, sequenced in a study of T cell responses to AZD1222 COVID-19 vaccine. The method was immunoSEQ multiplex PCR; TCRdb's version includes in-frame clones alone and lacks a portion of them. The sample includes approximately 110,000 clones, roughly 87% of them seen just once. Sequenced material: peripheral blood, taken on day 0 of AZD1222 vaccination. The source of these receptors is an adult in good health.

The rearrangement links TRBV10-3 to TRBJ1-1, with D possibly being TRBD1 (5 bases). From germline, CDR1 is ENHRY and CDR2 SYGVKD. V gave up 9 bases and J gave up 6 bases, with 23 bases separating them. The CDR3 runs to 15 residues. This chain's CDR3 is CAILIDRGLRAEAFF. The CDR3 DNA follows: TGTGCCATACTGATTGATCGGGGGTTGAGGGCTGAAGCTTTCTTT.

The rearrangement links TRBV4-1 to TRBJ2-7, with 7 bases lining up with TRBD2. The CDR3 consists of 15 residues. The V gene end was trimmed by 0 bases and the J gene end by 0 bases; junction bases not matched to a gene: 2. CDR1 and CDR2 from the germline V gene are MGHRA and YSYEKL. The CDR3 nucleotides are TGCGCCAGCAGCCAAGAGAGCGGGGTCTCCTACGAGCAGTACTTC. This encodes CASSQESGVSYEQYF.

V is TRBV4-1 and J is TRBJ1-5, with D possibly TRBD1 on 5 matching bases. Germline V CDR1 and CDR2: MGHRA, YSYEKL. V shed 2 bases and J shed 6 bases, with 11 bases lying between them. The CDR3 spans 14 residues. CDR3 sequence (DNA): TGCGCCAGCAGCCAACGGCAGGGAATTCAGCCCCAGCATTTT. Protein: CASSQRQGIQPQHF.

As regards this clone: Germline is not matched at one junction end, which may reflect a read error. CDR3 coding DNA: TGTGCCAGCAGTGAAAGGATTAGTTGGACTGTAGCTTTCTTT. Translation: CASSERISWTVAFF. V and J are TRBV6-1 and TRBJ1-1; no clear D. Germline assignment: CDR1 MNHNS and CDR2 SASEGT. The CDR3 loop spans 14 amino acids.

The chain uses TRBV6-1 and TRBJ1-1; no clear D. CDR3 length: 14 amino acids. The V and J ends lost 2 bases and 0 bases respectively, with 7 bases between them. Germline V gene sequence: CDR1 MNHNS, CDR2 SASEGT. The DNA of the CDR3 is TGTGCCAGCAGTGAACCGGCCATGAACACTGAAGCTTTCTTT. This gives the protein CASSEPAMNTEAFF.

The chain uses TRBV4-1 and TRBJ2-2, with D unresolved. CDR1 and CDR2 from the germline V gene are MGHRA and YSYEKL. The ends were cut back, 1 base at V and 6 bases at J, with 18 bases in the middle. The length of the CDR3 is 17 residues. The CDR3 sequence: CASSQGRAYKSAGELFF. In nucleotides, the CDR3 is TGCGCCAGCAGCCAAGGAAGGGCTTATAAATCAGCCGGGGAGCTGTTTTTT.

This chain uses TRBV10-1 with TRBJ1-5; D perhaps matches TRBD1 (5 bases). The CDR3 spans 12 residues. The germline V gene encodes CDR1 WNHNN and CDR2 SYGVQD (reference sequence). Trimming removed 3 bases at V and 12 bases at J, with 12 bases between. The CDR3 is CASSDGGGSQHF. The CDR3 coding sequence is TGCGCCAGCAGTGATGGGGGGGGGAGCCAGCATTTT.

The V gene is TRBV7-9, the J gene TRBJ1-5, with TRBD1 identical over 8 bases. The CDR3 is 14 amino acids. Trimming took 5 bases from V and 6 from J; bases not matched to a gene: 6. The germline V gene encodes CDR1 SEHNR and CDR2 FQNEAQ (reference sequence). The CDR3 spells CASSPGQVSQPQHF. Here the CDR3 DNA reads TGTGCCAGCAGCCCGGGACAGGTGAGTCAGCCCCAGCATTTT.